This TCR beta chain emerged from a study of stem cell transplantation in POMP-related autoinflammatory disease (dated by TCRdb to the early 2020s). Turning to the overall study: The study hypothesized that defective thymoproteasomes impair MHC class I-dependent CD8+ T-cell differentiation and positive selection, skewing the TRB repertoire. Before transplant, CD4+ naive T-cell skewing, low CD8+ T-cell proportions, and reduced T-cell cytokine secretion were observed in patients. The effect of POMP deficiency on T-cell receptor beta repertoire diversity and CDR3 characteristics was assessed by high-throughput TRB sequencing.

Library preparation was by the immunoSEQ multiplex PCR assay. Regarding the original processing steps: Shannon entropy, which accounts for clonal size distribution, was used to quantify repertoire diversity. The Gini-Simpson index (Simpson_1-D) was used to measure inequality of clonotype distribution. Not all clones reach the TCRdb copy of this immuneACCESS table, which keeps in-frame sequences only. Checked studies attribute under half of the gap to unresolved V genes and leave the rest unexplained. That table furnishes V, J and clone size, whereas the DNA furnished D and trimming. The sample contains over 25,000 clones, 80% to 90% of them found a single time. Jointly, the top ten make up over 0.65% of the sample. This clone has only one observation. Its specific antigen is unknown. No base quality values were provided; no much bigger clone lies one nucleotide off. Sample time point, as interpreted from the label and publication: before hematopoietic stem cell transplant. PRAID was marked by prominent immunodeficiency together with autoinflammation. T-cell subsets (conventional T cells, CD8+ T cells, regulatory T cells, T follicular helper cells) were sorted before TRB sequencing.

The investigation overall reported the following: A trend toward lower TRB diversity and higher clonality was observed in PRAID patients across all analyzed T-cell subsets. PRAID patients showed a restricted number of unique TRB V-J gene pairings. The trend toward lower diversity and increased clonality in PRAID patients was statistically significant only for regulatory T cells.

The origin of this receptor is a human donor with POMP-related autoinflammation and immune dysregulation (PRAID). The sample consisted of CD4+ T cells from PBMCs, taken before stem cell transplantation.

The nucleotide sequence reads TGCGCCAGCAGCTGGACTAGCGGGTATGACAATGAGCAGTTCTTC. This translates into CASSWTSGYDNEQFF. The chain links TRBV5-1 with TRBJ2-1; 11 central nucleotides agree with TRBD2. Germline trimming: 3 bases from V, 5 bases from J; junction bases outside gene matches: 4. CDR3 length: 15 amino acids, cysteine to phenylalanine. Only the CDR3 portion is preserved as DNA: 45 bases, with reading frame beginning at the first base. The germline V gene provides CDR1 SGHRS and CDR2 YFSETQ.